These 6 T cell receptor beta chains were all obtained from the same sample, sequenced in a study of cytomegalovirus exposure and HLA in healthy donors. It was with 60 Vbeta and 13 Jbeta primers that the PCR ran. Repertoires were generated with immunoSEQ multiplex PCR, while TCRdb's copy carries only in-frame clones and drops some. The sample has 130,000 to 150,000 clones, around three quarters seen once. Sequenced input: PBMCs. Receptors were obtained from a young woman in good health and CMV-seropositive.

This clone was seen a handful of times. The chain employs TRBV19 and TRBJ2-7, with D possibly being TRBD1 (6 bases). Germline values: CDR1 LNHDA, CDR2 SQIVND (reference sequence). This CDR3 region has 14 residues. V lost 5 bases to trimming and J lost 4 bases, with 15 bases between them. CDR3 sequence: CASSRPGHLYEQYF. The CDR3 bases are TGTGCCAGTAGTCGCCCGGGACATCTTTACGAGCAGTACTTC.

V gene TRBV6-4 combines with J gene TRBJ2-5, with D perhaps matching TRBD2 (5 bases). This CDR3 contains 14 residues. Germline-derived CDR1 and CDR2 are MRHNA and SNTAGT. Trimming took 2 bases from V and 3 from J, leaving 10 bases between them. The CDR3 DNA reads as TGTGCCAGCAGTGACCCCCCCGGGGAAGAGACCCAGTACTTC. It codes for CASSDPPGEETQYF.

J is TRBJ2-5 and V is TRBV27; D is uncertain. Trimming took 10 bases from V and 5 from J, leaving 11 bases between them. The CDR3 contains 11 residues. Germline loops: CDR1 MNHEY, CDR2 SMNVEV (reference sequence). CDR3 nucleotides: TGTGCCACCGCCAAGAGGGAGACCCAGTACTTC. Translated: CATAKRETQYF.

In this sample, this clone turned up a few times. The junction differs from germline at one of its ends, possibly a read error. The chain uses TRBV7-9 and TRBJ1-1; a possible D gene is TRBD1 (6 bases). Germline CDR1 is SEHNR and CDR2 is FQNEAQ (reference sequence). The CDR3 extends over 15 amino acids. CDR3 DNA sequence: TGTTCCAGCAGCTTAATAACAGGGATGAAGACTGAAGCTTTCTTT. It codes for CSSSLITGMKTEAFF.

The chain couples TRBV7-9 to TRBJ1-3, with 9 bases aligning to TRBD1. This CDR3 is built from 16 residues. V lost 6 bases to trimming and J lost 2 bases; unmatched junction nucleotides: 8. Per germline, CDR1 SEHNR and CDR2 FQNEAQ (reference sequence). CDR3 in DNA: TGTGCCAGCAGACCACAGGGGGCTACTGCTGGAAACACCATATATTTT. Translating gives CASRPQGATAGNTIYF. The full variable domain, its missing parts supplied by reference TRBV7-9 and TRBJ1-3, is DTGVSQNPRHKITKRGQNVTFRCDPISEHNRLYWYRQTLGQGPEFLTYFQNEAQLEKSRLLSDRFSAERPKGSFSTLEIQRTEQGDSAMYLCASRPQGATAGNTIYFGEGSWLTVV.

The chain links TRBV4-1 to TRBJ1-6; D call uncertain. Germline V CDR1 and CDR2: MGHRA, YSYEKL. The CDR3 totals 17 residues. Trimming took 0 bases from V and 7 from J, leaving 16 bases between them. This CDR3 is CASSQDRPARANSPLHF. CDR3 sequence (DNA): TGCGCCAGCAGCCAAGATCGCCCGGCGCGGGCGAATTCACCCCTCCACTTT.